The present TCR beta chain was sequenced within a study of Graves' ophthalmopathy and Graves' hyperthyroidism. Across the whole study: Prior to any treatment, peripheral blood was collected at the time of initial diagnosis. General observations from the study: Discrimination between ophthalmopathy and stable hyperthyroidism by a 13-signature model showed about 88% sensitivity and less than 84% specificity.

The sample holds many counts of this clonotype. Its antigen remains unidentified. RNA transcripts yielded amplified TCR beta CDR3 regions. The first round was an RT-PCR with HTBI primers, and the second round was a multiplex PCR. One entry per CDR3 protein results from TCRdb running MiXCR on the multiplex PCR reads. The table lists fewer than 650,000 distinct CDR3 sequences, 22% of them singletons. Other autoimmune diseases, uncontrolled infections, pregnancy or lactation ruled patients out of participation. Establishment of the diagnosis relied upon clinical symptoms, serum thyroxine, TRAb, thyroid ultrasound and orbital computed tomography. The CDR3 spans 12 residues. V dropped 7 bases and J dropped 3 bases, with 6 bases sitting between them.

The chain recombines TRBV12-3 or TRBV12-4 with TRBJ2-2, with D unresolved. Sequencing was carried out using peripheral blood. This receptor was taken from a young woman with stable Graves' hyperthyroidism. Some clones in this sample may be carry-over from other donors' samples. The CDR3 reads CASTSYTGELFF. The CDR3 region has the DNA TGTGCCAGCACCAGTTACACCGGGGAGCTGTTTTTT.